This TCR beta chain derives from a study of blood T cell repertoires in COVID-19. Study context: Collection of acute and convalescent COVID-19 samples took place in the United States, Italy and Spain. The cDNA or gDNA used as material had been derived from T cells, B-cell-depleted T cells, or PBMCs.

Original processing notes: From reference gene primer amplification, estimates of nucleated cell counts were derived. TCRdb's table, derived via immunoSEQ multiplex PCR, lists solely in-frame clones and lacks some. V and J calls and clone size are those listed in that table; D and trimming were worked out from the DNA. This table holds about 140,000 clones, under 90% found once. CDR1 and CDR2 from the germline V gene are LNHDA and SQIVND (reference sequence). This CDR3 contains 13 residues. With 3 bases removed from V and 5 bases from J, the gap between germline ends came to 10 bases. Specimen: peripheral blood. The chain is built from TRBV19 and TRBJ2-5, with D perhaps TRBD1 (5 bases). The clonotype was recovered from a woman over 75 in a cohort sampled during active or convalescent COVID-19. The CDR3 nucleotides read TGTGCCAGTAGTATGTCGACAGCCGAGACCCAGTACTTC. As protein: CASSMSTAETQYF.